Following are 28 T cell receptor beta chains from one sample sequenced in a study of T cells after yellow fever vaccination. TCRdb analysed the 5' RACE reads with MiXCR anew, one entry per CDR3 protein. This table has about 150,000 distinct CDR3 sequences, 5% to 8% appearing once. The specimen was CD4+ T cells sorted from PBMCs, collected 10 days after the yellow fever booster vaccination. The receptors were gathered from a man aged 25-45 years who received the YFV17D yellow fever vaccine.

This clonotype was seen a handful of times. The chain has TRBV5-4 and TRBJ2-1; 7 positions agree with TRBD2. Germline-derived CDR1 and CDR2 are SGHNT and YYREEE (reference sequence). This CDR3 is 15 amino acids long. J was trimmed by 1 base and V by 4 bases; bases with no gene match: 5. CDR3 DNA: TGTGCCAGCAGCGCTAGCGGTAAATCCTACAATGAGCAGTTCTTC. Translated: CASSASGKSYNEQFF.

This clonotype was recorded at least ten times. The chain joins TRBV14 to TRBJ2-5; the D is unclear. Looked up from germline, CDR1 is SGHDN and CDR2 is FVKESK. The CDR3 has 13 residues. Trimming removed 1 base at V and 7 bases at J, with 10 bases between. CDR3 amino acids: CASSQASSGTQYF. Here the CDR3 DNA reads TGTGCCAGCAGCCAAGCGTCTTCGGGGACCCAGTACTTC.

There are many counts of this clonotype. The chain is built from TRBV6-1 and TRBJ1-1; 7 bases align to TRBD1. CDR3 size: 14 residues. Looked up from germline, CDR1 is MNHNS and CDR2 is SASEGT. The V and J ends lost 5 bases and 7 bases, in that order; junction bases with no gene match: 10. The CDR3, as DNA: TGTGCCAGCAGTAAAGGGGGCACTCTTAATGAAGCTTTCTTT. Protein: CASSKGGTLNEAFF.

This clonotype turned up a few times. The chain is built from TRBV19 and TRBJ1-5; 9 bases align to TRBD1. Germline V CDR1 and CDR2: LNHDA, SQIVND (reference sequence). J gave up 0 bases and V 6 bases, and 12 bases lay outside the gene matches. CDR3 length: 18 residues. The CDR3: CASSMDRGSLYSNQPQHF. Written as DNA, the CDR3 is TGTGCCAGTAGCATGGACAGGGGTTCCCTTTATAGCAATCAGCCCCAGCATTTT.

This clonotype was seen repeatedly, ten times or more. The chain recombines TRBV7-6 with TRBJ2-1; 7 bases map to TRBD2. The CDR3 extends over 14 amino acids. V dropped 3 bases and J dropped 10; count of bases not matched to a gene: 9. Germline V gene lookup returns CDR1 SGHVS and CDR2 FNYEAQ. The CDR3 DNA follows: TGTGCCAGCAGCTTGGCGGGAGAGGTGTGGGAGCAGTTCTTC. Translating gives CASSLAGEVWEQFF.

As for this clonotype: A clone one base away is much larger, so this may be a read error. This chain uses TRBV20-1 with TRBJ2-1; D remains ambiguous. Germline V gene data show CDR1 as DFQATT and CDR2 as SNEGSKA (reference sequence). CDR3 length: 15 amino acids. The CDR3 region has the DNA TGCACTGCTAGAGATACCAGGATCTCCTACAATGAGCAGTTCTTC. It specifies CTARDTRISYNEQFF.

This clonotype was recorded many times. The DNA for the CDR3 is TGTGCCAGTTCTTGGGTGTGGTCAAACCGTGGGGGCTCCTACGAGCAGTACTTC. It is translated as CASSWVWSNRGGSYEQYF. This chain links TRBV19 with TRBJ2-7; D may correspond to TRBD1 or TRBD2 (5 bases each). The length of the CDR3 is 18 residues. The germline V gene has CDR1 LNHDA and CDR2 SQIVND (reference sequence). V was clipped by 8 bases and J by 0 bases, with 26 bases between them.

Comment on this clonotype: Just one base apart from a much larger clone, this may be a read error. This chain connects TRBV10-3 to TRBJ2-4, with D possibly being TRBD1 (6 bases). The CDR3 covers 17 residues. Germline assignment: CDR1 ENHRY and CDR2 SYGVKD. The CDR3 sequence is CATSLSGTLLAKNTQYF. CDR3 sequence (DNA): TGTGCCACCTCCCTGTCCGGGACACTCCTAGCCAAAAACACTCAGTACTTC.

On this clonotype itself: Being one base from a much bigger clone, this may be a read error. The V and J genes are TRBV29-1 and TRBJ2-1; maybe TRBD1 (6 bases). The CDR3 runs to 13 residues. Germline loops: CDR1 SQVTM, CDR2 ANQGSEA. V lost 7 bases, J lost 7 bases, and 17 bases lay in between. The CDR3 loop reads CSAGLQGKNEQFF. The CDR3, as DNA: TGCAGCGCAGGGTTACAGGGTAAGAATGAGCAGTTCTTC.

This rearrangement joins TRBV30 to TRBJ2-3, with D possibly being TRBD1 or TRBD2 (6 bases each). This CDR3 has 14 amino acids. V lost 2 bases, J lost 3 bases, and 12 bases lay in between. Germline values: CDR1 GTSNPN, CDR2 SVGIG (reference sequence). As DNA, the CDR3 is TGTGCCTGGAGTAAGGGGGGTGGAACAGATACGCAGTATTTT. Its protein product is CAWSKGGGTDTQYF. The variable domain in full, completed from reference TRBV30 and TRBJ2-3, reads SQTIHQWPATLVQPVGSPLSLECTVEGTSNPNLYWYRQAAGRGLQLLFYSVGIGQISSEVPQNLSASRPQDRQFILSSKKLLLSDSGFYLCAWSKGGGTDTQYFGPGTRLTVL.

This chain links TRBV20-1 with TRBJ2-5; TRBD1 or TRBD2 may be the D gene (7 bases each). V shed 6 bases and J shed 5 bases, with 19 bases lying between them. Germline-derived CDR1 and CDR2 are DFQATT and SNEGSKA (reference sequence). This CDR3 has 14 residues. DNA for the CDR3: TGCAGTGCCTTCAGGGGGGGAGCCAAGGAGACCCAGTACTTC. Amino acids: CSAFRGGAKETQYF.

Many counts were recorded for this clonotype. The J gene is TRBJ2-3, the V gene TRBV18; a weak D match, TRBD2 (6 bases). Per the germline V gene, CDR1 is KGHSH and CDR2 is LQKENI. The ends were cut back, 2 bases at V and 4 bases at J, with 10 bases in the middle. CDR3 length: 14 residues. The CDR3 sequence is CASSPGAGSDTQYF. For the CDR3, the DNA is TGTGCCAGCTCACCAGGGGCGGGGTCAGATACGCAGTATTTT.

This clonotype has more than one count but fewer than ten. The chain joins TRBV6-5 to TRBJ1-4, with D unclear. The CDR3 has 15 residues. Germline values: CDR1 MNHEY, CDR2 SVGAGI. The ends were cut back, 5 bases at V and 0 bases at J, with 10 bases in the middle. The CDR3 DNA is TGTGCCAGCAGTCGACTTCCAACAACTAATGAAAAACTGTTTTTT. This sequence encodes CASSRLPTTNEKLFF.

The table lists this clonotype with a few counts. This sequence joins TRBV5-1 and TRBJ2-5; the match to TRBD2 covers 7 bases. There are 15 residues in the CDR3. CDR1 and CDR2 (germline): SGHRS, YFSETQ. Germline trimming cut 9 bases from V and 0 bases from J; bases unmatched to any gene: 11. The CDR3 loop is CATTLGGSNQETQYF. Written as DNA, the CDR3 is TGCGCCACTACCCTGGGGGGGTCGAACCAAGAGACCCAGTACTTC. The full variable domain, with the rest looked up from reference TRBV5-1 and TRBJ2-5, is KAGVTQTPRYLIKTRGQQVTLSCSPISGHRSVSWYQQTPGQGLQFLFEYFSETQRNKGNFPGRFSGRQFSNSRSEMNVSTLELGDSALYLCATTLGGSNQETQYFGPGTRLLVL.

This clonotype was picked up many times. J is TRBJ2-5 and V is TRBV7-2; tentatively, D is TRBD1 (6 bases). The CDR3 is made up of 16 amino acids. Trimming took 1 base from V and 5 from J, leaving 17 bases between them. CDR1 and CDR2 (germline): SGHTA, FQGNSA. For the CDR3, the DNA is TGTGCCAGCAGCTTAGTGGGGGACATTATACGGGAGACCCAGTACTTC. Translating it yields CASSLVGDIIRETQYF.

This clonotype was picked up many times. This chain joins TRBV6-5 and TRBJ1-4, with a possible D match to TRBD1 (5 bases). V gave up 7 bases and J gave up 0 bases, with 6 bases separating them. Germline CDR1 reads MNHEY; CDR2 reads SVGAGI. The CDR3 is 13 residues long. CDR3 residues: CASKTATNEKLFF. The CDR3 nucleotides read TGTGCCAGCAAGACAGCAACTAATGAAAAACTGTTTTTT.

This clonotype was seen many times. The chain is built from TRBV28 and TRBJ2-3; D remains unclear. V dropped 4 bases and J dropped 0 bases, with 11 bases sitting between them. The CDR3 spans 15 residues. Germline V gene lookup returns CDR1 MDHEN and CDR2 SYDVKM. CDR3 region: CASSSPPASTDTQYF. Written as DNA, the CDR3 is TGTGCCAGCAGTTCTCCTCCGGCCAGCACAGATACGCAGTATTTT.

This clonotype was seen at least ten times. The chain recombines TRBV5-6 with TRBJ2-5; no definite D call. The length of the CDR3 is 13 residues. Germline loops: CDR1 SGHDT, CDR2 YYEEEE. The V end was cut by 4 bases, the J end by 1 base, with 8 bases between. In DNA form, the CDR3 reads TGTGCCAGCAGCCCTGGAGCCCAAGAGACCCAGTACTTC. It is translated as CASSPGAQETQYF.

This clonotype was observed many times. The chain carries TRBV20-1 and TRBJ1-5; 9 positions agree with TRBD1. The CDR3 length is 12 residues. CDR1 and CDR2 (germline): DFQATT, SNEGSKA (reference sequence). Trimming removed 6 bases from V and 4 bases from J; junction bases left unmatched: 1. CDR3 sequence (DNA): TGCAGTGCAGGGACAGGGAATCAGCCCCAGCATTTT. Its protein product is CSAGTGNQPQHF.

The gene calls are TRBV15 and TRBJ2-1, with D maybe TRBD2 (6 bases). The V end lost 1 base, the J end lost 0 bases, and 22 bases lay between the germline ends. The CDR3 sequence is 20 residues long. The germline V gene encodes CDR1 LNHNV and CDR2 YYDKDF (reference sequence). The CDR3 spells CATSRGLSGRGPSSYNEQFF. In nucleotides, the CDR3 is TGTGCCACCAGCAGAGGGTTGTCGGGGCGGGGTCCAAGCTCCTACAATGAGCAGTTCTTC.

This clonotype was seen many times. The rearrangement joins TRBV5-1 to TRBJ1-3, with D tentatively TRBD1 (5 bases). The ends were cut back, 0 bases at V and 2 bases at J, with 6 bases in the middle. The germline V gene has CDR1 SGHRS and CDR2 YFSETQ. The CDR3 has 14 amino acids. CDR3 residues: CASSLEGTGNTIYF. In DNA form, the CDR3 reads TGCGCCAGCAGCTTGGAGGGGACTGGAAACACCATATATTTT.

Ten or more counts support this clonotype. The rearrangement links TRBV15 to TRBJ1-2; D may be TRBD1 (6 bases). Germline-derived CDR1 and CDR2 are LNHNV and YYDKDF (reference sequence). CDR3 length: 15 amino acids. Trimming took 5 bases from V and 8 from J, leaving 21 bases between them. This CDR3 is CATSDLGGKSWGYTF. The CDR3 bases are TGTGCCACCAGCGACCTCGGGGGCAAGTCCTGGGGCTACACCTTC. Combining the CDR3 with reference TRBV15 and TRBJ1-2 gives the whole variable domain DAMVIQNPRYQVTQFGKPVTLSCSQTLNHNVMYWYQQKSSQAPKLLFHYYDKDFNNEADTPDNFQSRRPNTSFCFLDIRSPGLGDTAMYLCATSDLGGKSWGYTFGSGTRLTVV.

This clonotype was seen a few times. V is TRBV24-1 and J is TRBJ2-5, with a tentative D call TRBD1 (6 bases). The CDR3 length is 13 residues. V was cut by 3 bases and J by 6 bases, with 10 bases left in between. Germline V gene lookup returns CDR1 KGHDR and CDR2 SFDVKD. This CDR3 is CATSDGTYQTQYF. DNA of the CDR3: TGTGCCACCAGTGATGGGACATATCAGACCCAGTACTTC.

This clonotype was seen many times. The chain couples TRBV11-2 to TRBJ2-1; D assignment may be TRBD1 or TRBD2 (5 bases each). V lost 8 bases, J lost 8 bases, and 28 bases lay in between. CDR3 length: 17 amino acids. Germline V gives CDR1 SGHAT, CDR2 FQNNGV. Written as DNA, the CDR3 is TGTGCCAGCCGGAAGTCCCGGGACGGGACCTTAGGCTATGAGCAGTTCTTC. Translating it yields CASRKSRDGTLGYEQFF. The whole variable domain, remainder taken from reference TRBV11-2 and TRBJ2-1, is EAGVAQSPRYKIIEKRQSVAFWCNPISGHATLYWYQQILGQGPKLLIQFQNNGVVDDSQLPKDRFSAERLKGVDSTLKIQPAKLEDSAVYLCASRKSRDGTLGYEQFFGPGTRLTVL.

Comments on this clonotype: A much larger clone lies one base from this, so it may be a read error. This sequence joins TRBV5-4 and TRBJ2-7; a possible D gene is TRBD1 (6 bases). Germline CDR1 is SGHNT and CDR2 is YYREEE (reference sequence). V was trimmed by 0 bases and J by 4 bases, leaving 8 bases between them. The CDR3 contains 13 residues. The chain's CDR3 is CASSLDRDYEQYF. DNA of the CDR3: TGTGCCAGCAGCTTGGACAGGGATTACGAGCAGTACTTC.

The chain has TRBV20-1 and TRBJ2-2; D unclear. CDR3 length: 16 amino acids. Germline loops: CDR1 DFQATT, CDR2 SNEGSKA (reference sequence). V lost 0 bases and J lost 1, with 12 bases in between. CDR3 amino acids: CSARDPSSGNTGELFF. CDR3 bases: TGCAGTGCTAGAGATCCATCGTCAGGGAACACCGGGGAGCTGTTTTTT.

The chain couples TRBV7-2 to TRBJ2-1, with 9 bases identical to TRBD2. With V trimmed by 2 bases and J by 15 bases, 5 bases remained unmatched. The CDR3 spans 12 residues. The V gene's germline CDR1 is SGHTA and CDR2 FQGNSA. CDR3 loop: CASSLLAGSGFF. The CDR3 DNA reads TGTGCCAGCAGCTTACTAGCGGGGAGCGGGTTCTTC.

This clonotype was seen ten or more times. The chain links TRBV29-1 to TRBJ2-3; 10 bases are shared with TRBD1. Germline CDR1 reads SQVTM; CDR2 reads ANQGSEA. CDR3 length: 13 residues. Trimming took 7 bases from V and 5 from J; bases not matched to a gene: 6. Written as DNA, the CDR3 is TGCAGCGGCAGGACAGGGGGTAGAGATACGCAGTATTTT. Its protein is CSGRTGGRDTQYF.